This TCR beta chain comes out of a study of T-cell memory formation after mild COVID-19. The CDR3 runs to 14 residues. Trimming took off 4 bases at V and 2 bases at J, with 11 bases between the two ends. Germline values: CDR1 MDHEN, CDR2 SYDVKM. MiXCR was run by TCRdb on the 5' RACE reads, yielding one entry per CDR3 protein. The table includes about 350,000 distinct CDR3 sequences, 20% to 25% detected once. Input material: PBMCs or a T cell subset sorted from them (not recorded which). The genes are TRBV28 and TRBJ1-1, with TRBD1 as a possible D gene (5 bases). The origin of this receptor is a young man who had mild COVID-19 (a few samples of this study predate the infection). Cell type and time point are not known. DNA of the CDR3: TGTGCCAGCAGTTACGTTGGGGGAAACACTGAAGCTTTCTTT. The encoded protein is CASSYVGGNTEAFF.